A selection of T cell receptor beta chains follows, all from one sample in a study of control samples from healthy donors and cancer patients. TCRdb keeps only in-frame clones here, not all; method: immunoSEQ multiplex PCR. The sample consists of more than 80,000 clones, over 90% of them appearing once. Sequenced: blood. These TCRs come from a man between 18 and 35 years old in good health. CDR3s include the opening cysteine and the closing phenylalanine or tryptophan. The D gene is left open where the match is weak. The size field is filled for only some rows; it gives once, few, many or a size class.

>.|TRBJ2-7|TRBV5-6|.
CASSSGIPLNGDEQYF
TGTGCCAGCAGCTCCGGGATCCCTCTAAATGGCGACGAGCAGTACTTC
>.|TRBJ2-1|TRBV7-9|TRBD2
CASSLFGLAGGNEQFF
TGTGCCAGCAGCTTATTTGGACTAGCGGGGGGTAATGAGCAGTTCTTC
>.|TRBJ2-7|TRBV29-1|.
CSVLGGQDYEQYF
TGCAGCGTTCTAGGGGGTCAAGACTACGAGCAGTACTTC
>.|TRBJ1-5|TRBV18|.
CASRAEGNGQPQHF
TGTGCCAGTCGAGCGGAGGGGAATGGGCAGCCCCAGCATTTT
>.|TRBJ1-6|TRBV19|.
CASSMDIYNSPLHF
TGTGCCAGTAGTATGGACATCTATAATTCACCCCTCCACTTT
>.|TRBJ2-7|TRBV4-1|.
CASSQVTTANTYEQYF
TGCGCCAGCAGCCAAGTTACCACAGCGAACACCTACGAGCAGTACTTC
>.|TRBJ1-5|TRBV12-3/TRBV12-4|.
CASSYSLGQPQHF
TGTGCCAGCAGCTACAGTCTTGGACAGCCCCAGCATTTT
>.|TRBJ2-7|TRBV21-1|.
CASSLGAWLWSYEQYF
TGTGCCAGCAGCCTGGGGGCCTGGCTGTGGTCCTACGAGCAGTACTTC
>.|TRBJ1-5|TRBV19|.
CASSFRGDGNQPQHF
TGTGCCAGTAGTTTTAGGGGGGACGGCAATCAGCCCCAGCATTTT
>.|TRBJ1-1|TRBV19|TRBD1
CASRRTGGIEAFF
TGTGCCAGTAGGAGGACAGGGGGGATTGAAGCTTTCTTT
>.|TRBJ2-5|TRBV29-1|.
CSARGRETQYF
TGCAGCGCAAGGGGGAGAGAGACCCAGTACTTC
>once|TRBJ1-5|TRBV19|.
CASSPYSRQAYSNQPQHF
TGTGCCAGTAGTCCATACTCTAGACAGGCCTATAGCAATCAGCCCCAGCATTTT
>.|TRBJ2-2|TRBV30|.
CAWSVPPGGGTGELFF
TGTGCCTGGAGTGTACCCCCAGGAGGTGGGACCGGGGAGCTGTTTTTT
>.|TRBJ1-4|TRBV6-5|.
CASSYSTDTRGEKLFF
TGTGCCAGCAGTTACTCGACGGACACGAGGGGAGAAAAACTGTTTTTT
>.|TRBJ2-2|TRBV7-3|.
CASSPPNGVTTGELFF
TGTGCCAGCAGCCCTCCGAACGGGGTAACCACCGGGGAGCTGTTTTTT
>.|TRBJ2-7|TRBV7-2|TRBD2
CASSLPGPAGAYEQYF
TGTGCCAGCAGCTTACCGGGTCCAGCGGGAGCTTACGAGCAGTACTTC
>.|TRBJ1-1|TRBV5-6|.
CASSNKGGIAEAFF
TGTGCCAGCAGCAACAAAGGGGGGATCGCTGAAGCTTTCTTT
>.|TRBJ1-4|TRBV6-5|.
CASRSVGTNEKLFF
TGTGCCAGCAGATCCGTGGGAACTAATGAAAAACTGTTTTTT
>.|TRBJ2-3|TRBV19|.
CASSIGGPRTDTQYF
TGTGCCAGTAGTATAGGAGGGCCCCGCACAGATACGCAGTATTTT
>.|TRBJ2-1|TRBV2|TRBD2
CASKKEAGGSANEQFF
TGTGCCAGCAAGAAAGAAGCGGGAGGATCGGCCAATGAGCAGTTCTTC
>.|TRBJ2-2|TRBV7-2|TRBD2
CASSFLGTRTAGELFF
TGTGCCAGCAGCTTCCTAGGGACTAGAACGGCCGGGGAGCTGTTTTTT
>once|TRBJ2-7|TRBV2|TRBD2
CASSESGRALEQYF
TGTGCCAGCAGTGAGAGCGGGAGGGCCCTCGAGCAGTACTTC
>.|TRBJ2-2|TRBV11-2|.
CASSPQGQGMHTGELFF
TGTGCCAGCAGCCCCCAGGGGCAGGGGATGCACACCGGGGAGCTGTTTTTT
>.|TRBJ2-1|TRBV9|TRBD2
CASSARCGTRVCEQFF
TGTGCCAGCAGCGCTCGATGCGGGACTAGAGTATGTGAGCAGTTCTTC
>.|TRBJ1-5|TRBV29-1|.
CSVGVDQPQHF
TGCAGCGTTGGGGTAGATCAGCCCCAGCATTTT
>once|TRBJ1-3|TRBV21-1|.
CASSKAGYLVNTIYF
TGTGCCAGCAGCAAAGCTGGGTATTTAGTAAACACCATATATTTT
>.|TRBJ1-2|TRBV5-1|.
CASSIGQSSGYTF
TGCGCCAGCAGCATAGGACAGAGCTCTGGCTACACCTTC
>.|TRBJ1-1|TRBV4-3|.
CASSHLTQVTTEAFF
TGCGCCAGCAGCCACCTTACACAGGTTACCACTGAAGCTTTCTTT
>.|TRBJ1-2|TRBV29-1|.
CSVEDVAIDGYTF
TGCAGCGTTGAAGATGTAGCTATCGACGGCTACACCTTC
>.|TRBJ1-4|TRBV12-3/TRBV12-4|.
CASSVGGEKLFF
TGTGCCAGCAGTGTCGGGGGTGAAAAACTGTTTTTT
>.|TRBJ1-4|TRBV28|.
CASIGGHNEKLFF
TGTGCCAGCATTGGGGGGCACAATGAAAAACTGTTTTTT
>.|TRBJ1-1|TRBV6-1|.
CASSEVGGNTEAFF
TGTGCCAGCAGTGAAGTTGGGGGTAACACTGAAGCTTTCTTT
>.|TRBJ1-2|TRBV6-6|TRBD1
CAGQGLGGYTF
TGTGCCGGACAGGGTTTAGGTGGCTACACCTTC
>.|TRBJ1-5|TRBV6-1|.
CASSEAVRGVGNQPQHF
TGTGCCAGCAGTGAAGCGGTAAGAGGTGTGGGCAATCAGCCCCAGCATTTT
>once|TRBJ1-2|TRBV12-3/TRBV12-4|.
CASSLGGTDGYTF
TGTGCCAGCAGTTTAGGGGGTACGGATGGCTACACCTTC
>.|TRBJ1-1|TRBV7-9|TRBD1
CASSPRQGMNTEAFF
TGTGCCAGCAGCCCCCGACAGGGGATGAACACTGAAGCTTTCTTT
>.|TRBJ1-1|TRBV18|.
CASSRDSNTEAFF
TGTGCCAGCTCGAGGGATTCGAACACTGAAGCTTTCTTT
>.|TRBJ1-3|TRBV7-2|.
CASSQTGLGNTIYF
TGTGCCAGCAGCCAAACAGGGCTTGGAAACACCATATATTTT
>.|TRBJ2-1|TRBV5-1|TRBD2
CASSLLTSGSNEQFF
TGCGCCAGCAGCTTGTTGACTAGCGGGAGCAATGAGCAGTTCTTC
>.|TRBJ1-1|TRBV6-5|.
CASTDHGRNTEAFF
TGTGCCAGCACCGACCACGGAAGGAACACTGAAGCTTTCTTT
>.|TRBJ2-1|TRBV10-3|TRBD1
CAITPDRSSYNEQFF
TGTGCCATCACCCCGGACAGGAGCTCCTACAATGAGCAGTTCTTC
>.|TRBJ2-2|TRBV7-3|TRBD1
CASSLKELGTVDSLTGELFF
TGTGCCAGCAGCTTAAAGGAACTCGGGACAGTCGACTCCCTAACCGGGGAGCTGTTTTTT